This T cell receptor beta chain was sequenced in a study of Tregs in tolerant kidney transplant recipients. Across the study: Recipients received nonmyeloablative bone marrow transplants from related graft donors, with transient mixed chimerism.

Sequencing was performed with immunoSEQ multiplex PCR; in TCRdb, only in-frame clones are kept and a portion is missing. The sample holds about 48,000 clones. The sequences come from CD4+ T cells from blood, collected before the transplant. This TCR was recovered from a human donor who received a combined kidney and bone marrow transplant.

The CDR3 loop is CSVETARGGYEQYF. The CDR3 DNA, read in part, is TGCAGCGTAGAAACAGCACGCGGGGGCTACGAG. The chain uses TRBV29-1 and TRBJ2-7; 7 bases fit TRBD2. The read gets to within 3 residues of the CDR3 end, and the germline J gene fills in the rest. CDR1 and CDR2 from the germline V gene are SQVTM and ANQGSEA. This CDR3 contains 14 residues. V lost 6 bases, J lost 3 bases, and 11 bases stayed unmatched.